The rows below give T cell receptor beta chains drawn from one sample of a study of cytomegalovirus exposure and HLA in healthy donors. Some clones are missing from TCRdb's copy, which holds only in-frame ones; the method was immunoSEQ multiplex PCR. The table lists about 110,000 clones, roughly 80% of them singletons, with over 6.5% in the top ten. The material sequenced was PBMCs. The receptors were sampled from a woman aged 40 to 50 in good health and CMV-seropositive. CDR3s leave out the opening cysteine and the closing phenylalanine or tryptophan.

v_gene: TRBV7-6
len: 15
CDR3aa: ASSLVAAGTSGYEQY

v_gene: TRBV11-2
len: 12
CDR3aa: ASRRTGASYEQY

v_gene: TRBV4-2
len: 13
CDR3aa: ASSQDGRVYEKLF

v_gene: TRBV27
len: 13
CDR3aa: ASTFTGGYYDEQF

v_gene: TRBV7-8
len: 13
CDR3aa: ASSLALTSGTKQY

v_gene: TRBV4-1
len: 14
CDR3aa: ASSTATVSYNSLLH

v_gene: TRBV7-8
len: 16
CDR3aa: ASSSIGGSSVVGEKLF

v_gene: TRBV7-9
len: 11
CDR3aa: ASSFEINYGYT

v_gene: TRBV5-1
len: 13
CDR3aa: ASSRAGGVSDTQY

v_gene: TRBV15
len: 16
CDR3aa: ATSRGGGPDLSPYGYT

v_gene: TRBV4-2
len: 14
CDR3aa: ASSSRTSGRANEQF

v_gene: TRBV11-2
len: 12
CDR3aa: ASSLRGQGHGYT

v_gene: TRBV28
len: 10
CDR3aa: ASNPQGAEQY

v_gene: TRBV9
len: 13
CDR3aa: ASSATSTSTDTQY